These 6 T cell receptor beta chains came from one sample sequenced in a study of blood T cell repertoires in COVID-19. The data were produced by immunoSEQ multiplex PCR, yet TCRdb's version contains in-frame clones alone and is incomplete. The data contain hundreds of thousands of clones, roughly 88% of them singletons. The specimen sequenced was peripheral blood. The receptors shown here come from a woman aged 25-40 years with COVID-19, enrolled during active disease.

V and J are TRBV18 and TRBJ2-1; TRBD1 agrees at 7 bases. The germline V gene has CDR1 KGHSH and CDR2 LQKENI. The V segment lost 8 bases and the J segment 6 bases; nucleotides outside the gene matches: 7. CDR3 length equals 13 residues. The CDR3 loop is CASRGQVPNEQFF. For the CDR3, the DNA is TGTGCCAGCCGAGGACAGGTACCCAATGAGCAGTTCTTC.

This sequence joins TRBV27 and TRBJ1-2, with a tentative D call TRBD1 (5 bases). The V end lost 6 bases, the J end lost 2 bases, and 13 bases lay between the germline ends. The CDR3 is 14 amino acids. Germline CDR1 reads MNHEY; CDR2 reads SMNVEV (reference sequence). CDR3 residues: CASRGGSWNYGYTF. In DNA form, the CDR3 reads TGTGCCAGCAGGGGGGGTTCCTGGAACTATGGCTACACCTTC.

The genes are TRBV5-8 and TRBJ2-5; D is perhaps TRBD1 (6 bases). Trimming took 4 bases from V and 5 from J, leaving 15 bases between them. Germline CDR1 is SGHTS and CDR2 is YDEGEE. CDR3 length: 14 residues. The DNA of the CDR3 is TGTGCCAGCAGCGGCACAGGGTTGCGGGAGACCCAGTACTTC. Protein: CASSGTGLRETQYF.

The gene calls are TRBV6-5 and TRBJ2-1, with TRBD2 identical over 11 bases. Germline V gene sequence: CDR1 MNHEY, CDR2 SVGAGI. The trim removed 5 bases at V and 7 bases at J, leaving 4 bases unmatched. The CDR3 has 14 residues. CDR3 in DNA: TGTGCCAGCAGTATAGCGGGGGGGAGGAATGAGCAGTTCTTC. Its protein is CASSIAGGRNEQFF.

The V gene is TRBV3-1 (or the pseudogene TRBV3-2), the J gene TRBJ1-1; the match to TRBD1 covers 9 bases. The CDR3 is made up of 15 amino acids. The V gene end was trimmed by 4 bases and the J gene end by 2 bases; junction bases not matched to a gene: 5. The germline CDR1 and CDR2 sequences are LGHDT and YNNKEL (reference sequence). CDR3 bases: TGTGCCAGCAGCCTAACGGACAGGGGAAACACTGAAGCTTTCTTT. It specifies CASSLTDRGNTEAFF.

This chain links TRBV5-1 with TRBJ1-2; tentative D call: TRBD1 (5 bases). V was pared by 0 bases and J by 0 bases, with 15 bases between. Germline CDR1 and CDR2: SGHRS and YFSETQ. The CDR3 spans 17 residues. The CDR3 nucleotides read TGCGCCAGCAGCTTGGGGACACCTGTTACCACTAACTATGGCTACACCTTC. It yields the protein CASSLGTPVTTNYGYTF.